The T cell receptor (beta chain) described here comes from a study of blood T cell repertoires in COVID-19 (dated by TCRdb to 2018 to 2020). Context from the whole study: Samples covering the acute and convalescent phases of COVID-19 were provided by collaborators in the United States, Italy and Spain. The repertoires were released in a freely available public database meant as a resource for research on the immune response to SARS-CoV-2. The material from the prospective study consisted of cDNA or gDNA derived from T cells, B-cell-depleted T cells, or PBMCs. Subjects who had been exposed to COVID-19, were actively infected with it, or had recovered from it provided the deeply sampled blood TCRbeta repertoires that made up the dataset. The sample metadata nearly always contained a de-identified subject ID, COVID-19 status, age in years and sex. Samples came from the ongoing ImmuneRACE study (first 160 participants) plus 1,254 subjects from 6 global collaborators. Where HLA class I and class II types were available, the types were taken from metadata supplied by the sample provider, not from assay-based typing.

The immunoSEQ Assay, a bias-controlled multiplex PCR, was used to amplify TCRbeta CDR3 regions from genomic DNA. In the paper's pipeline: Within the assay, amplification of reference gene primers was used to estimate how many nucleated cells each sample contained. To quantify the absolute abundance of each unique TCRbeta CDR3 rearrangement, sequence reads were collapsed and filtered. For each sample, productive Simpson clonality was calculated as the square root of Simpson's diversity index across productive rearrangements. TCRdb took over this immuneACCESS table, retaining in-frame rearrangements with V and J assigned. Such tables are incomplete; in checked studies, under half of the missing clones stem from an unresolved V gene, and the remainder is unexplained. That table supplies the V and J calls and clone size; D and trimming were determined from the DNA. For this sample the table gives about 230,000 clones, of which 70% to 90% were detected only once. The ten largest account for approximately 2.6% of the sample.

This clone was counted a few times. What this receptor recognizes is not known. The sample holds no much larger clone one base away, and base qualities are not on file. Whole blood was collected in K2EDTA tubes by collaborating institutions according to the institutions' own protocols. For TCRbeta analysis, collaborators shipped samples in one of three forms: frozen whole blood, isolated PBMCs, or DNA extracted from either of those sample types. What the work shows at the level of the full study, not this receptor alone: The quantity of clinical and demographic metadata differed by source and by participant and was supplied without curation.

This clonotype originated in a woman aged 70-85 years with active or convalescent COVID-19. The sequenced sample was peripheral blood.

For the CDR3, the sequence is CASSPTRTSGETQYF. The DNA is TGTGCCAGCTCACCTACCCGGACTAGCGGAGAGACCCAGTACTTC. Rearrangement joined TRBV18 to TRBJ2-5; 10 of the junction bases match TRBD2. The V end gives up 3 bases and the J end 4 bases, leaving 5 bases in the junction not matched to a gene. The CDR3 goes from the cysteine to the phenylalanine over 15 residues. Only the CDR3 region is kept as DNA, spanning 45 bases read in frame from base 1. The germline V gene encodes CDR1 KGHSH and CDR2 LQKENI.